Listed below are T cell receptor beta chains from one sample, sequenced in a study of Graves' ophthalmopathy and Graves' hyperthyroidism. Using its own MiXCR run on the multiplex PCR reads, TCRdb lists one record per CDR3 protein. The repertoire includes about 420,000 distinct CDR3 sequences, more than 20% of them detected once, and 3% sits in the top ten. The sequencing sample was made of peripheral blood. All receptors derive from a woman aged 18-29 years with stable Graves' hyperthyroidism. Each CDR3 is given with its conserved first and last residue. D genes are given only for firm matches. Clone sizes are given selectively: once, few, many, or a class where the clone is expanded.

TRBJ1-1 | TRBV6-5 | once | - | CASSYGVWGNTEAFF | TGTGCCAGCAGTTACGGTGTATGGGGGAACACTGAAGCTTTCTTT
TRBJ2-7 | TRBV20-1 | many | TRBD2 | CSASLYLAAAYEQYF | TGCAGTGCTAGCCTCTACCTAGCGGCGGCCTACGAGCAGTACTTC
TRBJ1-2 | TRBV26 | - | - | CASSSTRRGTGINPNYGYTF | TGTGCCAGCAGTTCGACCCGAAGGGGGACAGGGATAAATCCTAACTATGGCTACACCTTC
TRBJ2-7 | TRBV12-3/TRBV12-4 | - | - | CASSFDGPPQYF | TGTGCCAGCAGTTTTGACGGGCCCCCGCAGTACTTC
TRBJ2-1 | TRBV6-2/TRBV6-3 | - | TRBD2 | CASIQTSGGTNEQFF | TGTGCCAGCATTCAGACTAGCGGGGGGACCAATGAGCAGTTCTTC
TRBJ1-5 | TRBV5-1 | few | TRBD1 | CASSLMFRDRGQPQHF | TGCGCCAGCAGCTTGATGTTTAGGGACAGGGGACAGCCCCAGCATTTT
TRBJ2-2 | TRBV6-1 | few | - | CASSETVGNTGELFF | TGTGCCAGCAGTGAAACAGTCGGGAACACCGGGGAGCTGTTTTTT
TRBJ1-1 | TRBV15 | - | TRBD1 | CATSRDRTGQGTEAFF | TGTGCCACCAGCAGAGATCGGACAGGGCAGGGAACTGAAGCTTTCTTT
TRBJ2-7 | TRBV6-1 | many | - | CASSPPLREQYF | TGTGCCAGCAGTCCCCCTTTACGCGAGCAGTACTTC
TRBJ1-4 | TRBV30 | few | - | CAWKRRDNEKLFF | TGTGCCTGGAAGAGGCGAGACAATGAAAAACTGTTTTTT
TRBJ2-7 | TRBV24-1 | - | - | CATSDFWEQYF | TGTGCCACCAGTGATTTTTGGGAGCAGTACTTC
TRBJ1-1 | TRBV12-3/TRBV12-4 | - | - | CASTPIYGTHSDTDAFF | TGTGCCAGCACTCCAATCTACGGGACACATTCAGACACTGATGCTTTCTTT
TRBJ1-5 | TRBV12-5 | - | - | CASAETGGNQPQHF | TGTGCTAGCGCTGAGACAGGCGGTAATCAGCCCCAGCATTTT
TRBJ1-1 | TRBV6-2/TRBV6-3 | - | - | CAVRRNTEAFF | TGTGCCGTCAGGAGGAACACTGAAGCTTTCTTT
TRBJ2-7 | TRBV3-1 | - | - | CASSQGVAAHYEQYF | TGTGCCAGCAGCCAAGGGGTAGCGGCGCACTACGAGCAGTACTTC
TRBJ1-1 | TRBV2 | - | - | CASNKLQGSEAFF | TGTGCCAGCAACAAATTACAGGGCAGTGAAGCTTTCTTT
TRBJ2-3 | TRBV6-1 | - | TRBD2 | CASSTLAGLRDTQYF | TGTGCCAGCAGTACCCTAGCGGGGCTGCGAGATACGCAGTATTTT
TRBJ1-1 | TRBV5-1 | many | - | CASSLASAGLRTEAFF | TGCGCCAGCAGCTTGGCCAGCGCGGGCCTGCGGACTGAAGCTTTCTTT